This TCR beta chain stems from a study of shared clonotypes between healthy human individuals. The study's findings and limits: The authors sampled blood alone, and tissue repertoires likely differ.

In its sample, this clone was seen a few times. Its matching antigen is unknown. This CDR3 comprises 15 residues. Germline CDR1 reads MNHNS; CDR2 reads SASEGT. J lost 3 bases, V lost 5 bases, and 7 bases had no gene match. The table came from immunoSEQ multiplex PCR; TCRdb's copy has only in-frame clones and leaves some out. This table holds roughly 500,000 clones, around 74% found once. The chain employs TRBV6-1 and TRBJ2-1; TRBD1 matches 7 bases. Sample: PBMCs. The receptor was isolated from a middle-aged woman in good health. Some clones in this sample may be carry-over from other donors' samples. The CDR3 spells CASSPSGTDYNEQFF. DNA for the CDR3: TGTGCCAGCAGTCCCTCGGGGACAGACTACAATGAGCAGTTCTTC.